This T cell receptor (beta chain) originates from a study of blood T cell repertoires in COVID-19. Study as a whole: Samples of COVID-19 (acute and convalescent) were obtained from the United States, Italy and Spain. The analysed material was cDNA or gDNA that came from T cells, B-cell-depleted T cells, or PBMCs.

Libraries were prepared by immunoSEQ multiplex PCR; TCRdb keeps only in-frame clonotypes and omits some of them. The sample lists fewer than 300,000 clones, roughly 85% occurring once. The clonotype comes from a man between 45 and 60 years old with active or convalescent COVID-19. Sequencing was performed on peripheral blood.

This CDR3 reads CASKGQQTEAFF. CDR3 bases: TGTGCCAGCAAGGGACAGCAGACTGAAGCTTTCTTT. This chain links TRBV5-6 with TRBJ1-1, with TRBD1 matching 7 bases. J gave up 5 bases and V 6 bases, and 4 bases lay outside the gene matches. CDR3 length: 12 residues. CDR1 is SGHDT and CDR2 is YYEEEE in the germline V gene.